This T cell receptor beta chain was recorded in a study of cytomegalovirus exposure and HLA in healthy donors. Unmatched junction bases numbered 4, after V lost 2 bases and J lost 3 bases. CDR1 SGHRS and CDR2 YFSETQ come from the germline V gene. The CDR3 spans 14 residues. PCR used 60 Vbeta primers and 13 Jbeta primers. Method: immunoSEQ multiplex PCR; TCRdb's copy keeps in-frame clones and lacks some. The table has some 150,000 clones, roughly 85% seen once. This chain links TRBV5-1 with TRBJ1-1; 7 positions agree with TRBD1. This clonotype originated in a man aged 40-50 years in good health and CMV-seronegative. Specimen: PBMCs. This CDR3 reads CASSLTGADTEAFF. DNA for the CDR3: TGCGCCAGCAGCTTAACAGGGGCGGACACTGAAGCTTTCTTT. The variable domain in full, completed from reference TRBV5-1 and TRBJ1-1, reads KAGVTQTPRYLIKTRGQQVTLSCSPISGHRSVSWYQQTPGQGLQFLFEYFSETQRNKGNFPGRFSGRQFSNSRSEMNVSTLELGDSALYLCASSLTGADTEAFFGQGTRLTVV.